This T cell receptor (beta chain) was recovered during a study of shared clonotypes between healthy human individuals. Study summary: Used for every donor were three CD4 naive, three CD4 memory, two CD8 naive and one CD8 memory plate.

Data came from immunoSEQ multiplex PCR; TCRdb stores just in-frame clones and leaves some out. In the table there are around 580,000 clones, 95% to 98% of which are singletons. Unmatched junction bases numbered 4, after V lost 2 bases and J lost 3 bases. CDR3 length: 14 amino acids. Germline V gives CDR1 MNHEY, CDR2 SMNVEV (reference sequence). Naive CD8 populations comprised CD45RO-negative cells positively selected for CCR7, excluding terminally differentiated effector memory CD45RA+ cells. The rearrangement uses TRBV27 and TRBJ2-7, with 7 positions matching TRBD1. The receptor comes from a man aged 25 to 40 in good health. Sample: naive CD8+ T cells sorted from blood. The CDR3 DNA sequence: TGTGCCAGCAGTTTACGAGGGGGCCTCTACGAGCAGTACTTC. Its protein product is CASSLRGGLYEQYF.